Shown below are 15 T cell receptor beta chains from a single sample sequenced in a study of CD8+ T cells in alopecia areata (dated by TCRdb to the late 2010s). Library preparation employed the immunoSEQ multiplex PCR assay. To provide template for TCR sequencing, every sample had RNA extracted and reverse transcribed into cDNA. In its TCRdb copy, this immuneACCESS table keeps in-frame sequences only and misses some clones. Where compared with another copy, unresolved V genes explain less than half of these, and the others have no known cause. This sample gives under 150,000 clones in total; 47% of them show up just once. Of the sample, about 10% is held by the ten largest clones. The sequencing sample was made of NKG2D-low CD8+ T cells sorted from blood. In light of the paper, this sample's cell subset or site label describes: sorted CD8+ NKG2D-low blood T cells. The receptors were sampled from a human donor with alopecia areata.

In DNA form, the CDR3 reads TGTGCCGTCAGGACAGGAACTCTTGGGCAGTACTTC. Translating it yields CAVRTGTLGQYF. The chain is built from TRBV2 and TRBJ2-7; 7 bases are a match to TRBD1. The CDR3 totals 12 residues. With V trimmed by 11 bases and J by 9 bases, 13 bases remained unmatched. CDR1 is SNHLY and CDR2 is FYNNEI in the germline V gene.

The rearrangement links TRBV6-5 to TRBJ2-3; D is unresolved. The CDR3 covers 13 residues. The germline V gene has CDR1 MNHEY and CDR2 SVGAGI. Trimming left V 1 base short and J 6 bases short, with 8 bases between. The CDR3 sequence: CASSYFLGDTQYF. The CDR3, as DNA: TGTGCCAGCAGTTACTTCCTGGGGGATACGCAGTATTTT.

The chain is built from TRBV28 and TRBJ2-7; D gene ambiguous. Trimming cost V 4 bases and J 9 bases, with 13 bases left between them. Per the germline V gene, CDR1 is MDHEN and CDR2 is SYDVKM. This CDR3 has 12 amino acids. The CDR3 DNA follows: TGTGCCAGCAGTTCACCCCCACCTTGGCAGTACTTC. The encoded protein is CASSSPPPWQYF. Full variable domain (remainder filled in from reference TRBV28 and TRBJ2-7): DVKVTQSSRYLVKRTGEKVFLECVQDMDHENMFWYRQDPGLGLRLIYFSYDVKMKEKGDIPEGYSVSREKKERFSLILESASTNQTSMYLCASSSPPPWQYFGPGTRLTVT.

This clone was found a few times. The junction differs from germline at one of its ends, possibly a read error. The rearrangement links TRBV28 to TRBJ1-2; unclear D gene. Germline V gene sequence: CDR1 MDHEN, CDR2 SYDVKM. CDR3 size: 9 residues. The CDR3 DNA sequence: TGCTTGGGTGACTATGGCTACACCTTC. Residues: CLGDYGYTF.

J is TRBJ2-7 and V is TRBV29-1; D unclear. CDR1 is SQVTM, CDR2 ANQGSEA, per germline. The CDR3 has 14 residues. Trimming left V 1 base short and J 0 bases short, with 10 bases between. As DNA, the CDR3 is TGCAGCGTTGAAGGGGGTATGAGCTCCTACGAGCAGTACTTC. Residues: CSVEGGMSSYEQYF.

As regards this clone: The identical CDR3 is also encoded by other nucleotide sequences in the sample. J is TRBJ2-7 and V is TRBV29-1; TRBD1 might be the D (6 bases). The CDR3 sequence is 12 residues long. Germline CDR1 reads SQVTM; CDR2 reads ANQGSEA. The V end was cut by 3 bases, the J end by 4 bases, with 10 bases between. CDR3 in amino acids: CSVDRGDYEQYF. The CDR3 DNA is TGCAGCGTTGACAGGGGAGATTACGAGCAGTACTTC.

The gene calls are TRBV29-1 and TRBJ2-1, with 7 bases that match TRBD2. Germline V gene data show CDR1 as SQVTM and CDR2 as ANQGSEA. This CDR3 is built from 11 residues. The ends lost 7 bases at V and 9 bases at J; junction bases unmatched: 6. The CDR3 DNA reads as TGCAGCGCCGCGGGGGTGGGTGAGCAGTTCTTC. This codes for CSAAGVGEQFF.

Regarding this clone: Other DNA sequences within the sample encode an identical CDR3. The J gene is TRBJ2-3, the V gene TRBV29-1; TRBD2 matches at 9 bases. This CDR3 has 15 amino acids. Germline CDR1 and CDR2: SQVTM and ANQGSEA. V gave up 3 bases and J gave up 0 bases; unmatched junction bases: 4. CDR3 sequence: CSVELAGFSTDTQYF. CDR3 nucleotide sequence: TGCAGCGTTGAGCTAGCGGGGTTTAGCACAGATACGCAGTATTTT.

The chain recombines TRBV21-1 with TRBJ1-5. TRBV21-1 counts as a pseudogene. This CDR3 spans 15 amino acids. Here the CDR3 reads CASSKGIFSNQPQHF. The CDR3, as DNA: TGTGCCAGCAGCAAAGGGATCTTTAGCAATCAGCCCCAGCATTTT.

This clone was seen a handful of times. CDR3 nucleotide sequence: TGTGCCTGGACGGCTAGGGATACGCAGTATTTT. Translated, it gives CAWTARDTQYF. The chain carries TRBV30 and TRBJ2-3; D is uncertain. V lost 4 bases to trimming and J lost 6 bases, with 8 bases between them. CDR1 is GTSNPN and CDR2 is SVGIG in the germline V gene (reference sequence). This CDR3 spans 11 amino acids.

The genes are TRBV5-4 and TRBJ2-7; D is perhaps TRBD2 (6 bases). CDR3 size: 12 residues. Germline loops: CDR1 SGHNT, CDR2 YYREEE (reference sequence). V lost 0 bases, J lost 7 bases, and 8 bases lay in between. CDR3 amino acids: CASSLGGLEQYF. The CDR3 DNA reads TGTGCCAGCAGCTTGGGGGGACTGGAGCAGTACTTC.

This sequence joins TRBV28 and TRBJ1-5; D is uncertain. V was cut by 3 bases and J by 2 bases, with 11 bases left in between. Per the germline V gene, CDR1 is MDHEN and CDR2 is SYDVKM. This CDR3 is 15 amino acids long. The CDR3, as DNA: TGTGCCAGCAGTTTCGGAGGGTCGGGCAATCAGCCCCAGCATTTT. This gives the protein CASSFGGSGNQPQHF.

This chain uses TRBV29-1 with TRBJ2-2; D uncertain. The CDR3 length is 11 residues. Trimming pared 6 bases from V and 5 bases from J, leaving 7 bases between. CDR1 and CDR2 from the germline V gene are SQVTM and ANQGSEA. The CDR3 protein is CSVHLTGELFF. In DNA form, the CDR3 reads TGCAGCGTCCACTTGACCGGGGAGCTGTTTTTT.

The chain uses TRBV27 and TRBJ2-5, with D unclear. CDR1 MNHEY and CDR2 SMNVEV come from the germline V gene (reference sequence). CDR3 length equals 13 residues. V lost 3 bases and J 0 bases, leaving 5 bases between the germline ends. The DNA of the CDR3 is TGTGCCAGCAGTTTGAACTACCAAGAGACCCAGTACTTC. Amino acids: CASSLNYQETQYF.

V usage is TRBV14 and J usage is TRBJ2-5; D ambiguous. V was cut by 4 bases and J by 4 bases, with 10 bases left in between. The CDR3 runs 13 residues. Germline lookup yields CDR1 SGHDN and CDR2 FVKESK. The CDR3 DNA sequence: TGTGCCAGCAGCCCAACCATGGGAGAGACCCAGTACTTC. Amino acid sequence: CASSPTMGETQYF.